The clone carrying this TCR beta chain was counted only a few times. The antigen is unknown. TCRdb's copy holds only in-frame clones and misses some; the assay was immunoSEQ multiplex PCR. The sample yields around 60,000 clones, approximately 86% seen once. Losses at the gene ends were 0 bases for V and 4 bases for J; bases not matched to a gene: 9. Germline CDR1 and CDR2: SGDLS and YYNGEE. The CDR3 extends over 17 amino acids. The data originate from a study of OX40 agonist ivuxolimab in advanced cancers. The study's findings and limits: Clonal expansion by week 6 occurred in CD4+ and CD8+ blood T cells (at 0.1 to 3.0 mg/kg).

The chain is built from TRBV9 and TRBJ1-1; 10 bases map to TRBD1. This receptor was taken from an adult with an advanced solid tumor such as melanoma, head and neck, liver or kidney cancer. The material sequenced was CD4+ or CD8+ T cells sorted from blood, taken in a trial of the OX40 agonist ivuxolimab. CDR3 nucleotide sequence: TGTGCCAGCAGCGTAGGTGGGACAGGGGTGTTCGGCACTGAAGCTTTCTTT. This translates into CASSVGGTGVFGTEAFF.